This TCR beta chain was retrieved from a study of blood T cell repertoires in COVID-19. Study details: Sources were T cells, B-cell-depleted T cells, or PBMCs; the material itself was cDNA or gDNA.

This clone was seen only a few times. Data came from immunoSEQ multiplex PCR; TCRdb stores just in-frame clones and leaves some out. The sample includes under 200,000 clones, approximately 90% of them seen just once. The CDR3 loop spans 15 amino acids. Germline lookup yields CDR1 MDHEN and CDR2 SYDVKM. Trimming removed 5 bases from V and 2 bases from J; junction bases left unmatched: 6. Cohort allocation depended upon clinical history that participants reported. The rearrangement links TRBV28 to TRBJ1-5; 7 positions match TRBD1. The source material was PBMCs or T cells enriched from blood (not recorded which). The sequence derives from a woman younger than 35 who had recovered from COVID-19. DNA of the CDR3: TGTGCCAGCAGTCTCCCCGGACAGGGCAATCAGCCCCAGCATTTT. The encoded protein is CASSLPGQGNQPQHF.